Below are 29 T cell receptor beta chains sequenced from a single sample in a study of T cell responses to AZD1222 COVID-19 vaccine. Generated by immunoSEQ multiplex PCR, the TCRdb table keeps only in-frame clones and is missing some. This table has around 160,000 clones, roughly nine tenths appearing once. This specimen consisted of peripheral blood, obtained on day 0 of AZD1222 vaccination. These receptors were taken from an adult in good health.

The chain couples TRBV28 to TRBJ2-5; 7 bases agree with TRBD2. There are 15 residues in the CDR3. Germline CDR1 is MDHEN and CDR2 is SYDVKM. V shed 2 bases, J shed 1 base, and the junction held 4 bases outside the gene matches. CDR3 nucleotide sequence: TGTGCCAGCAGTTTAGTAACGGGGGGCCAAGAGACCCAGTACTTC. This translates into CASSLVTGGQETQYF.

This clone was observed once. The chain links TRBV24-1 to TRBJ2-6; no definite D call. Germline V gives CDR1 KGHDR, CDR2 SFDVKD. The germline V and J ends were trimmed by 3 bases and 1 base, with 9 bases remaining between them. The CDR3 is 16 residues long. CDR3 loop: CATSDPSYSGANVLTF. The DNA of the CDR3 is TGTGCCACCAGTGATCCGTCATATTCTGGGGCCAACGTCCTGACTTTC.

The chain links TRBV9 to TRBJ1-1; a possible D gene is TRBD1 (5 bases). CDR3 length: 13 amino acids. The V and J ends lost 4 bases and 5 bases respectively, with 12 bases between them. CDR1 is SGDLS and CDR2 is YYNGEE in the germline V gene. CDR3 residues: CASSLGAATEAFF. CDR3 DNA sequence: TGTGCCAGCAGCTTAGGGGCAGCAACTGAAGCTTTCTTT.

The rearrangement links TRBV7-2 to TRBJ1-1; D is unresolved. The CDR3 consists of 13 residues. Trimming left V 6 bases short and J 0 bases short, with 8 bases between. Germline CDR1 reads SGHTA; CDR2 reads FQGNSA. In DNA form, the CDR3 reads TGTGCCAGCAGACCGCAGATGAACACTGAAGCTTTCTTT. Its protein product is CASRPQMNTEAFF.

The CDR3, as DNA: TGTGCCAGCAGCGGAGGGACAGGCCGTTACGAGCAGTACTTC. This sequence encodes CASSGGTGRYEQYF. The rearrangement joins TRBV6-2 or TRBV6-3 to TRBJ2-7, with 8 bases that match TRBD1. Germline V gene sequence: CDR1 MNHEY, CDR2 SVGEGT. With 6 bases clipped from V and 4 bases from J, the junction kept 8 bases outside the gene matches. This CDR3 region has 14 residues.

For the CDR3, the DNA is TGTGCCAGCAGCTTGATCGACAGGGCCCCTAATGAAAAACTGTTTTTT. Its protein is CASSLIDRAPNEKLFF. The chain recombines TRBV5-6 with TRBJ1-4, with 7 bases identical to TRBD1. The trim removed 1 base at V and 3 bases at J, leaving 6 bases unmatched. This CDR3 region has 16 residues. The germline V gene encodes CDR1 SGHDT and CDR2 YYEEEE. Together with reference TRBV5-6 and TRBJ1-4, the CDR3 gives the full variable domain: DAGVTQSPTHLIKTRGQQVTLRCSPKSGHDTVSWYQQALGQGPQFIFQYYEEEERQRGNFPDRFSGHQFPNYSSELNVNALLLGDSALYLCASSLIDRAPNEKLFFGSGTQLSVL.

The V call is TRBV12-3 or TRBV12-4, the J call TRBJ2-7, with 7 bases identical to TRBD1. V was clipped by 8 bases and J by 6 bases; unmatched bases: 10. The CDR3 totals 13 residues. CDR3 nucleotide sequence: TGTGCCAGCTCCCAGACAGGGCTTGGCGAGCAGTACTTC. It yields the protein CASSQTGLGEQYF.

The chain has TRBV6-6 and TRBJ2-3, with a possible D match to TRBD2 (6 bases). Trimming took 2 bases from V and 2 from J, leaving 11 bases between them. Germline-derived CDR1 and CDR2 are MNHNY and SVGAGI (reference sequence). The CDR3 has 15 residues. The CDR3 here is CASSYAGSTTDTQYF. CDR3 coding DNA: TGTGCCAGCAGTTACGCGGGGAGTACCACAGATACGCAGTATTTT.

V gene TRBV7-2 combines with J gene TRBJ2-1, with 11 bases aligning to TRBD2. The germline CDR1 and CDR2 sequences are SGHTA and FQGNSA. The CDR3 covers 17 residues. V dropped 0 bases and J dropped 9; count of bases not matched to a gene: 10. CDR3 DNA: TGTGCCAGCAGCTTAGCCTCCGGGGTAGCGGGAGGGATTGAGCAGTTCTTC. This codes for CASSLASGVAGGIEQFF. The full variable domain, in which reference TRBV7-2 and TRBJ2-1 provide the parts outside the CDR3, is GAGVSQSPSNKVTEKGKDVELRCDPISGHTALYWYRQSLGQGLEFLIYFQGNSAPDKSGLPSDRFSAERTGGSVSTLTIQRTQQEDSAVYLCASSLASGVAGGIEQFFGPGTRLTVL.

J is TRBJ2-3 and V is TRBV5-6, with 14 bases matching TRBD2. Per germline, CDR1 SGHDT and CDR2 YYEEEE. The length of the CDR3 is 18 residues. The V segment lost 0 bases and the J segment 3 bases; nucleotides outside the gene matches: 6. CDR3 residues: CASSLGWGLAGVTDTQYF. The CDR3 DNA reads as TGTGCCAGCAGCTTGGGGTGGGGACTAGCGGGAGTAACAGATACGCAGTATTTT. Full variable domain (rest looked up from reference TRBV5-6 and TRBJ2-3): DAGVTQSPTHLIKTRGQQVTLRCSPKSGHDTVSWYQQALGQGPQFIFQYYEEEERQRGNFPDRFSGHQFPNYSSELNVNALLLGDSALYLCASSLGWGLAGVTDTQYFGPGTRLTVL.

A word on this clone: An end of the junction does not agree with germline; a read error may underlie this. The V and J genes are TRBV2 and TRBJ2-7; unclear D gene. The CDR3 extends over 13 amino acids. In germline, CDR1 is SNHLY, CDR2 FYNNEI. DNA of the CDR3: TGTGCCAGCAGTTCCCGACTCTCCAACGAGCAGTACTTC. This translates into CASSSRLSNEQYF.

The rearrangement uses TRBV28 and TRBJ2-7, with 8 bases identical to TRBD2. Germline CDR1 MDHEN, CDR2 SYDVKM. The CDR3 has 15 residues. J was trimmed by 5 bases and V by 2 bases; bases with no gene match: 8. The chain's CDR3 is CASSLQGGRLHEQYF. DNA of the CDR3: TGTGCCAGCAGTTTACAGGGCGGGAGGCTCCACGAGCAGTACTTC.

The V call is TRBV21-1, the J call TRBJ2-7; the D call of TRBD2 is as the table states it, not checked on the DNA. TRBV21-1 represents a pseudogene. This CDR3 is built from 16 residues. Here the CDR3 DNA reads TGTGCCAGCAGCAAACCGAAACACTACTACTACTACGAGCAGTACTTC. Its protein is CASSKPKHYYYYEQYF.

The rearrangement links TRBV18 to TRBJ2-1; a possible D gene is TRBD1 (6 bases). Germline-derived CDR1 and CDR2 are KGHSH and LQKENI. The CDR3 runs to 13 residues. Trimming took 6 bases from V and 6 from J, leaving 12 bases between them. Written as DNA, the CDR3 is TGTGCCAGCTCCGACTCCAGGGGCAATGAGCAGTTCTTC. This codes for CASSDSRGNEQFF.

J is TRBJ1-1 and V is TRBV7-9; D gene uncertain. This CDR3 region has 13 residues. Trimming removed 4 bases at V and 4 bases at J, with 10 bases between. The germline V gene encodes CDR1 SEHNR and CDR2 FQNEAQ (reference sequence). The CDR3 loop reads CASSSSVGTEAFF. CDR3 DNA sequence: TGTGCCAGCAGCTCATCCGTGGGCACTGAAGCTTTCTTT.

Points on this clone: The sample holds other DNA sequences that translate to the same CDR3. This chain uses TRBV9 with TRBJ1-3; D gene uncertain. The V gene's germline CDR1 is SGDLS and CDR2 YYNGEE. V dropped 3 bases and J dropped 0 bases, with 4 bases sitting between them. The CDR3 spans 13 residues. Written as DNA, the CDR3 is TGTGCCAGCAGCGCGGGCTCTGGAAACACCATATATTTT. Its translation is CASSAGSGNTIYF.

V gene TRBV5-6 combines with J gene TRBJ1-5; a possible D gene is TRBD1 (6 bases). V shed 3 bases and J shed 11 bases, with 15 bases lying between them. The germline CDR1 and CDR2 sequences are SGHDT and YYEEEE. The CDR3 length is 13 residues. The DNA for the CDR3 is TGTGCCAGCAGCTACCGGGGGCTGAGGTCCCAGCATTTT. Its protein product is CASSYRGLRSQHF.

This clone was seen a few times. The rearrangement joins TRBV5-4 to TRBJ1-6; no clear D gene. CDR3 size: 14 residues. Trimming cost V 3 bases and J 9 bases, with 13 bases left between them. The germline CDR1 and CDR2 sequences are SGHNT and YYREEE (reference sequence). The CDR3 loop is CASSSDQGSSPLHF. The CDR3 nucleotides are TGTGCCAGCAGCTCGGACCAAGGCAGTTCACCCCTCCACTTT.

The gene calls are TRBV11-3 and TRBJ2-7, with 9 bases aligning to TRBD1. Trimming cost V 7 bases and J 0 bases; bases outside gene matches: 4. Germline lookup yields CDR1 SGHNT and CDR2 YENEEA. The CDR3 is 14 amino acids. The CDR3 nucleotides are TGTGCCAGCAACACGGGACAGGGCTCCTACGAGCAGTACTTC. Encoded protein: CASNTGQGSYEQYF.

The rearrangement links TRBV9 to TRBJ1-2; D may be TRBD1 (6 bases). Trimming cost V 0 bases and J 7 bases, with 13 bases left between them. CDR1 and CDR2 from the germline V gene are SGDLS and YYNGEE. The CDR3 loop spans 14 amino acids. The CDR3 spells CASSVAGGAAGYTF. CDR3 sequence (DNA): TGTGCCAGCAGCGTAGCTGGGGGGGCAGCTGGCTACACCTTC.

The rearrangement links TRBV6-5 to TRBJ1-6; D not resolved. The CDR3 is made up of 12 amino acids. Germline V gene lookup returns CDR1 MNHEY and CDR2 SVGAGI. The V end was cut by 8 bases, the J end by 9 bases, with 11 bases between. DNA for the CDR3: TGTGCCAGCGGACGGTTGAGTTCACCCCTCCACTTT. Its protein is CASGRLSSPLHF.

The chain employs TRBV5-6 and TRBJ1-6; D is unresolved. The ends were cut back, 4 bases at V and 11 bases at J, with 19 bases in the middle. The CDR3 is 15 amino acids. CDR1 is SGHDT and CDR2 is YYEEEE in the germline V gene. The DNA for the CDR3 is TGTGCCAGCAGCGTGGGTGAAGGCGGACTAGCACCCCTCCACTTT. Protein sequence: CASSVGEGGLAPLHF.

The rearrangement links TRBV24-1 to TRBJ2-1; TRBD2 agrees at 15 bases. The CDR3 has 18 residues. Germline V gene data show CDR1 as KGHDR and CDR2 as SFDVKD. Trimming took 3 bases from V and 5 from J; bases not matched to a gene: 7. CDR3 in DNA: TGTGCCACCAGTGATCCAGGGACTAGCGGGAGGACCGACAATGAGCAGTTCTTC. It is translated as CATSDPGTSGRTDNEQFF.

The V gene is TRBV7-2, the J gene TRBJ2-3; D unresolved. Deletions cut 4 bases from V and 4 bases from J, with 9 bases between. In germline, CDR1 is SGHTA, CDR2 FQGNSA. This CDR3 region has 13 residues. The CDR3 DNA sequence: TGTGCCAGCAGCTCCTTTATGGCAGATACGCAGTATTTT. The encoded protein is CASSSFMADTQYF. Full variable domain (rest looked up from reference TRBV7-2 and TRBJ2-3): GAGVSQSPSNKVTEKGKDVELRCDPISGHTALYWYRQSLGQGLEFLIYFQGNSAPDKSGLPSDRFSAERTGGSVSTLTIQRTQQEDSAVYLCASSSFMADTQYFGPGTRLTVL.

V is TRBV6-2 or TRBV6-3 and J is TRBJ2-7, with D hard to call. V dropped 5 bases and J dropped 3 bases, with 8 bases sitting between them. Germline V gene sequence: CDR1 MNHEY, CDR2 SVGEGT. CDR3 length equals 12 residues. The CDR3 sequence is CASSALVYEQYF. The DNA for the CDR3 is TGTGCCAGCAGTGCACTTGTCTACGAGCAGTACTTC.

CDR3 DNA sequence: TGTGCCAGCAGTTACCCGACAGATTACGAGCAGTACTTC. Protein: CASSYPTDYEQYF. V and J are TRBV6-2 or TRBV6-3 and TRBJ2-7, with D possibly TRBD1 on 5 matching bases. This CDR3 spans 13 amino acids. CDR1 is MNHEY, CDR2 SVGEGT, per germline. The ends were cut back, 2 bases at V and 4 bases at J, with 9 bases in the middle.

The gene calls are TRBV12-3 or TRBV12-4 and TRBJ1-1; D unresolved. The CDR3 has 12 amino acids. Trimming shortened V by 8 bases and J by 10 bases, and 17 bases separated the two germline ends. This chain's CDR3 is CASGHDGPGAFF. The CDR3 bases are TGTGCCAGCGGGCATGACGGACCCGGAGCTTTCTTT.

The genes are TRBV5-4 and TRBJ1-5; D remains unclear. This CDR3 region has 14 residues. V was trimmed by 3 bases and J by 0 bases, leaving 7 bases between them. Germline CDR1 and CDR2: SGHNT and YYREEE (reference sequence). The CDR3 is CASSSDGSNQPQHF. The CDR3 DNA is TGTGCCAGCAGCTCCGACGGTAGCAATCAGCCCCAGCATTTT.

V usage is TRBV4-2 and J usage is TRBJ2-1; D is uncertain. CDR1 LGHNA and CDR2 YNFKEQ come from the germline V gene. The V end was cut by 7 bases, the J end by 0 bases, with 7 bases between. CDR3 length equals 13 residues. CDR3 sequence: CASTPGSYNEQFF. The CDR3 region has the DNA TGTGCCAGCACCCCAGGCTCCTACAATGAGCAGTTCTTC.